Following are 28 T cell receptor beta chains from one sample sequenced in a study of T cell responses to AZD1222 COVID-19 vaccine. The assay was immunoSEQ multiplex PCR, and TCRdb's table has in-frame clones only and misses some. The data hold about 140,000 clones, with roughly 93% observed a single time. The sequencing here drew on peripheral blood, taken on day 0 of MenACWY control vaccination. The receptors were gathered from an adult in good health.

The chain has TRBV6-2 or TRBV6-3 and TRBJ1-2, with 7 bases aligning to TRBD1. V trimming: 6 bases; J trimming: 9 bases; junction bases outside the gene matches: 7. The V gene's germline CDR1 is MNHEY and CDR2 SVGEGT. This CDR3 has 12 amino acids. The CDR3 here is CASSGTESRYTF. The CDR3 bases are TGTGCCAGCAGCGGGACAGAGAGTCGCTACACCTTC.

The chain combines TRBV4-1 with TRBJ2-3, with 10 positions matching TRBD2. J was trimmed by 4 bases and V by 5 bases; bases with no gene match: 9. The germline CDR1 and CDR2 sequences are MGHRA and YSYEKL. The CDR3 covers 16 residues. The CDR3 sequence: CASSFRLAGLADTQYF. Here the CDR3 DNA reads TGCGCCAGCAGCTTTCGACTAGCGGGTCTGGCAGATACGCAGTATTTT.

The chain combines TRBV19 with TRBJ1-1; perhaps TRBD1 as D (5 bases). Trimming pared 6 bases from V and 3 bases from J, leaving 11 bases between. Germline lookup yields CDR1 LNHDA and CDR2 SQIVND (reference sequence). The CDR3 loop spans 13 amino acids. DNA for the CDR3: TGTGCCAGTAGCACGGGGGGGGACACTGAAGCTTTCTTT. It codes for CASSTGGDTEAFF.

This clone is a singleton in its sample. The chain is built from TRBV27 and TRBJ2-7; no definite D call. The CDR3 covers 13 residues. V was trimmed by 6 bases and J by 6 bases, leaving 15 bases between them. Germline CDR1 is MNHEY and CDR2 is SMNVEV (reference sequence). CDR3 coding DNA: TGTGCCAGCAGGACCCCGGGTTGGGGCGAGCAGTACTTC. Amino acid sequence: CASRTPGWGEQYF.

This chain joins TRBV2 and TRBJ2-2; 10 bases align to TRBD1. V was pared by 8 bases and J by 4 bases, with 13 bases of the junction left unmatched. This CDR3 is 17 amino acids long. Per germline, CDR1 SNHLY and CDR2 FYNNEI. This CDR3 is CASEALRGQGSTGELFF. The DNA for the CDR3 is TGTGCCAGCGAAGCTCTTCGGGGACAGGGGTCCACCGGGGAGCTGTTTTTT. Combining the CDR3 with reference TRBV2 and TRBJ2-2 gives the whole variable domain EPEVTQTPSHQVTQMGQEVILRCVPISNHLYFYWYRQILGQKVEFLVSFYNNEISEKSEIFDDQFSVERPDGSNFTLKIRSTKLEDSAMYFCASEALRGQGSTGELFFGEGSRLTVL.

V gene TRBV5-1 combines with J gene TRBJ2-7; D may be TRBD1 (5 bases). Germline CDR1 is SGHRS and CDR2 is YFSETQ. The V end lost 2 bases, the J end lost 2 bases, and 8 bases lay between the germline ends. The length of the CDR3 is 13 residues. The DNA for the CDR3 is TGCGCCAGCAGCTTTGGGGCCCCCTACGAGCAGTACTTC. This encodes CASSFGAPYEQYF.

The chain joins TRBV6-5 to TRBJ1-1; possibly TRBD1 for D (6 bases). Per the germline V gene, CDR1 is MNHEY and CDR2 is SVGAGI. V was shortened by 2 bases and J by 3 bases, with 13 bases between the two germline ends. This CDR3 region has 15 residues. The CDR3 here is CASSYGGMVYTEAFF. In nucleotides, the CDR3 is TGTGCCAGCAGTTACGGGGGCATGGTATACACTGAAGCTTTCTTT.

The rearrangement uses TRBV9 and TRBJ2-1; TRBD1 matches at 10 bases. V was clipped by 3 bases and J by 8 bases; unmatched bases: 5. Germline assignment: CDR1 SGDLS and CDR2 YYNGEE. This CDR3 is 14 amino acids long. Here the CDR3 reads CASSEKTGGYEQFF. The CDR3 DNA reads as TGTGCCAGCAGCGAGAAGACAGGGGGCTATGAGCAGTTCTTC.

The V and J genes are TRBV6-1 and TRBJ1-5; D remains unclear. The CDR3 has 15 residues. The germline V gene encodes CDR1 MNHNS and CDR2 SASEGT. Deletions cut 2 bases from V and 5 bases from J, with 13 bases between. The CDR3 spells CASSELDTAYQPQHF. The CDR3 DNA follows: TGTGCCAGCAGTGAATTGGATACAGCGTATCAGCCCCAGCATTTT.

The CDR3 region is CASSLYSADTQYF. CDR3 in DNA: TGTGCCAGCAGTTTATATAGTGCAGATACGCAGTATTTT. The chain uses TRBV6-5 and TRBJ2-3; D not resolved. The CDR3 runs 13 residues. Germline V CDR1 and CDR2: MNHEY, SVGAGI. Deletions cut 4 bases from V and 4 bases from J, with 9 bases between.

This CDR3 is CASSPSLGEKNTEAFF. In DNA, the CDR3 is TGTGCCAGCAGTCCGAGCCTTGGAGAGAAGAACACTGAAGCTTTCTTT. This chain joins TRBV27 and TRBJ1-1; no reliable D call. The CDR3 runs 16 residues. Germline V gene lookup returns CDR1 MNHEY and CDR2 SMNVEV (reference sequence). Trimming took off 5 bases at V and 1 base at J, with 17 bases between the two ends.

The CDR3 here is CASSEVASNEQFF. CDR3 coding DNA: TGCGCCAGCAGCGAAGTGGCCTCAAATGAGCAGTTCTTC. The rearrangement uses TRBV5-1 and TRBJ2-1; D is ambiguous. This CDR3 region has 13 residues. CDR1 is SGHRS and CDR2 is YFSETQ in the germline V gene. V gave up 4 bases and J gave up 7 bases, with 12 bases separating them. Full variable domain (outside the CDR3, taken from reference TRBV5-1 and TRBJ2-1): KAGVTQTPRYLIKTRGQQVTLSCSPISGHRSVSWYQQTPGQGLQFLFEYFSETQRNKGNFPGRFSGRQFSNSRSEMNVSTLELGDSALYLCASSEVASNEQFFGPGTRLTVL.

The rearrangement uses TRBV27 and TRBJ2-7; D is tentatively TRBD1 or TRBD2 (5 bases each). Germline V lookup: CDR1 MNHEY, CDR2 SMNVEV (reference sequence). The germline V and J ends were trimmed by 5 bases and 3 bases, with 17 bases remaining between them. This CDR3 has 15 residues. CDR3 residues: CASSPPAGTVYEQYF. The CDR3 bases are TGTGCCAGCAGTCCTCCGGCCGGGACGGTCTACGAGCAGTACTTC.

This clone came up once. The V call is TRBV6-5, the J call TRBJ1-1; D is uncertain. Germline V gene lookup returns CDR1 MNHEY and CDR2 SVGAGI. V lost 2 bases and J lost 8, with 21 bases in between. This CDR3 spans 16 amino acids. The CDR3 sequence is CASSYRADYPYLEAFF. The CDR3 nucleotides read TGTGCCAGCAGTTACCGGGCAGACTACCCCTATTTAGAAGCTTTCTTT.

This sequence joins TRBV5-1 and TRBJ2-2; 7 bases fit TRBD1. V shed 4 bases and J 1 base; nucleotides not matched to a gene: 7. The germline CDR1 and CDR2 sequences are SGHRS and YFSETQ. This CDR3 region has 16 residues. For the CDR3, the DNA is TGCGCCAGCAGCGAGGGGGCGACTGTGAACACCGGGGAGCTGTTTTTT. It codes for CASSEGATVNTGELFF.

The V call is TRBV20-1, the J call TRBJ2-3; D is uncertain. Trimming pared 4 bases from V and 4 bases from J, leaving 6 bases between. This CDR3 has 11 residues. Germline-derived CDR1 and CDR2 are DFQATT and SNEGSKA (reference sequence). CDR3 sequence (DNA): TGCAGTGCTAAGGTGGCAGATACGCAGTATTTT. It translates to CSAKVADTQYF.

The rearrangement links TRBV5-4 to TRBJ2-7, with 7 bases identical to TRBD1. Germline CDR1 is SGHNT and CDR2 is YYREEE (reference sequence). This CDR3 is built from 14 residues. V gave up 2 bases and J gave up 0 bases; unmatched junction bases: 2. CDR3 in amino acids: CASSFRGLSYEQYF. CDR3 DNA: TGTGCCAGCAGCTTTAGGGGGCTCTCCTACGAGCAGTACTTC.

The chain couples TRBV16 to TRBJ1-1; D is perhaps TRBD1 (6 bases). Germline CDR1 is KGHSY and CDR2 is FQNENV. The V end was cut by 0 bases, the J end by 5 bases, with 16 bases between. The CDR3 totals 16 residues. The CDR3 DNA reads TGTGCCAGCAGCCAATCGCTCTACAGGGAAAGTACTGAAGCTTTCTTT. Translated: CASSQSLYRESTEAFF.

CDR3 DNA sequence: TGTGCCAGCAGTCAAACCGGGACAGACCTCTATGGCTACACCTTC. Translation: CASSQTGTDLYGYTF. The chain recombines TRBV6-4 with TRBJ1-2, with 7 bases lining up with TRBD1. The germline V gene encodes CDR1 MRHNA and CDR2 SNTAGT. The length of the CDR3 is 15 residues. V was pared by 5 bases and J by 4 bases, with 10 bases of the junction left unmatched.

This chain links TRBV5-1 with TRBJ2-7; D is unresolved. V gave up 0 bases and J gave up 0 bases, with 4 bases separating them. The CDR3 consists of 13 residues. Germline-derived CDR1 and CDR2 are SGHRS and YFSETQ. The CDR3 is CASSLEISYEQYF. CDR3 coding DNA: TGCGCCAGCAGCTTGGAGATCTCCTACGAGCAGTACTTC.

This clone is a singleton in its sample. This chain links TRBV6-2 or TRBV6-3 with TRBJ2-1, with TRBD2 as a possible D gene (6 bases). Germline CDR1 is MNHEY and CDR2 is SVGEGT. V was shortened by 2 bases and J by 9 bases, with 17 bases between the two germline ends. The CDR3 runs to 15 residues. The CDR3 nucleotides read TGTGCCAGCAGTTACATGGCGGGACCTTACCTTGAGCAGTTCTTC. Translated, it gives CASSYMAGPYLEQFF.

V and J are TRBV12-3 or TRBV12-4 and TRBJ2-7; D gene ambiguous. V was trimmed by 3 bases and J by 2 bases, leaving 5 bases between them. The CDR3 consists of 12 residues. CDR3 sequence: CASSLSTYEQYF. The CDR3 coding sequence is TGTGCCAGCAGTTTGAGTACCTACGAGCAGTACTTC.

The gene calls are TRBV4-1 and TRBJ2-1, with 7 bases identical to TRBD2. Trimming removed 0 bases from V and 5 bases from J; junction bases left unmatched: 7. Germline V gives CDR1 MGHRA, CDR2 YSYEKL. The CDR3 is 16 residues long. The CDR3 coding sequence is TGCGCCAGCAGCCAAGATATGGCTAGCGGAAACAATGAGCAGTTCTTC. This sequence encodes CASSQDMASGNNEQFF.

The chain links TRBV4-1 to TRBJ2-2; 8 nucleotides align to TRBD2. V was pared by 5 bases and J by 5 bases, with 10 bases of the junction left unmatched. The CDR3 spans 16 residues. In germline, CDR1 is MGHRA, CDR2 YSYEKL. In nucleotides, the CDR3 is TGCGCCAGCAGCGCCGGCGGGGGGTCTAATACCGGGGAGCTGTTTTTT. As protein: CASSAGGGSNTGELFF.

This chain joins TRBV6-5 and TRBJ1-2, with D tentatively TRBD1 (6 bases). Per the germline V gene, CDR1 is MNHEY and CDR2 is SVGAGI. The CDR3 runs 14 residues. Trimming stripped 6 bases from V and 4 bases from J, with 15 bases between. The CDR3 DNA is TGTGCCAGCAGCCCCAGGGGCGACCTCTATGGCTACACCTTC. It yields the protein CASSPRGDLYGYTF.

This rearrangement joins TRBV6-1 to TRBJ1-5, with D possibly TRBD1 on 5 matching bases. Germline V gene lookup returns CDR1 MNHNS and CDR2 SASEGT. The V end lost 2 bases, the J end lost 7 bases, and 12 bases lay between the germline ends. CDR3 length equals 14 residues. CDR3 sequence (DNA): TGTGCCAGCAGTGAACTTCCCGGGGACCAGCCCCAGCATTTT. Translating gives CASSELPGDQPQHF.

In the case of this clone: Distinct nucleotide sequences in the sample also encode this CDR3. The CDR3 sequence is CASSYSEGGNTIYF. The CDR3 bases are TGTGCCAGCAGTTACTCGGAAGGGGGAAACACCATATATTTT. This chain connects TRBV6-6 to TRBJ1-3; the D is unclear. The length of the CDR3 is 14 residues. CDR1 MNHNY and CDR2 SVGAGI come from the germline V gene (reference sequence). V shed 0 bases and J shed 4 bases, with 7 bases lying between them.

The chain is built from TRBV28 and TRBJ1-4, with D tentatively TRBD1 (6 bases). CDR1 is MDHEN and CDR2 is SYDVKM in the germline V gene. CDR3 length equals 15 residues. Trimming stripped 7 bases from V and 2 bases from J, with 14 bases between. The CDR3 DNA reads as TGTGCCAGCAAAAAAGGGGGGGTTACTAATGAAAAACTGTTTTTT. It codes for CASKKGGVTNEKLFF.